This T cell receptor beta chain emerged from a study of T cell responses to AZD1222 COVID-19 vaccine (dated by TCRdb to 2020 to 2022). Context from the whole study: A total of about 240 trial participants underwent TCR sequencing, of whom 207 received two doses of AZD1222 and some 25 received two doses of the MenACWY control vaccine. Trial participants were enrolled by age into subgroups of 18-55, 56-69 and 70-plus years, and roughly 150, 30 and 60 TCR-sequenced participants, respectively, were included in these subgroups.

Broad study findings and their caveats: In the small 56-69-year group, the increase in depth fell short of significance, most likely because of low power. A significant rise in spike-specific TCR breadth and depth was observed after two AZD1222 doses relative to day 0 and relative to MenACWY recipients. Nearly half of unique spike-specific TCRs reportedly recognized epitopes outside regions mutated in the B.1.351 and B.1.1.7 variants. Conclusions about previously exposed vaccinees were limited because only six AZD1222 recipients were SARS-CoV-2 seropositive at baseline. Participants were mostly white British and included more females than males, and it was suggested by the authors that clonal diversity may have been underestimated. Because no day 14 peak-response samples were available, the repertoires could be characterized only after the peak T cell response. The vaccine-associated CD4 TCRs covered the entire spike protein, and the dominant responses fell in regions 160-218 and 743-854.

From the cysteine through the phenylalanine, the CDR3 covers 16 amino acids. Solely the CDR3 DNA is kept, with 48 bases framed from the first base. The junction shows trimming of 0 bases on V and 3 bases on J, plus 12 bases between the germline ends. As encoded in the germline V gene (reference sequence), CDR1 is LNHNV while CDR2 is YYDKDF. The CDR3 regions of human TCRbeta chains were analyzed by immunosequencing. As for how the authors treated the data: TCRs in the repertoires were matched against a reference library of SARS-CoV-2-specific TCRs that had been generated with the MIRA antigen-specificity platform. Breadth was defined as the fraction of unique TCRs that were SARS-CoV-2-associated. Depth was defined as the fraction of total T cells that were SARS-CoV-2-associated. Using the MIRA data, each spike-specific TCR was assigned both to the spike region to which the TCR was reactive and to a CD4 or CD8 class. Log10-transformed breadth and depth values were compared by one-way ANOVA with Sidak's multiple comparisons tests. Drawn from immuneACCESS, this table holds only the in-frame rearrangements with V and J called that TCRdb kept. Clones are partly lost; checked studies trace under half to an unresolved V gene and leave the rest unexplained. V, J and clone size reflect that table, while D and trimming were determined from the DNA. Across this sample there are approximately 130,000 clones, with about 88% seen only once. The ten most abundant clones make up over 8% of the sample.

Read against the paper, the sample's time point label means: about 28 days (+/-7) after the second vaccine dose. AZD1222 recipients given second doses at about 4 weeks or at about 12 weeks were pooled, since spike-specific TCR depth and breadth were not found to differ between the two schedules. The vaccinee samples were drawn from two UK trials, COV001 and COV002, one of which was a single-blind randomized controlled phase 2/3 trial testing AZD1222 (ChAdOx1 nCoV-19) in healthy adults. Trial participant PBMC samples were collected at day 0 and day 28 after the second dose for TCRbeta chain sequencing. A remark on this clone: The antigen it recognizes is unknown. The input lacks base qualities; no much larger clone sits a single base away.

The sequence links TRBV15 to TRBJ2-1; the D gene is possibly TRBD2, with 5 bases matching. This clonotype originated in an adult who received the AZD1222 COVID-19 vaccine. Specimen: peripheral blood, collected 28 days after the second AZD1222 dose. The CDR3 region: CATSRDRTSIYNEQFF. Read as DNA, the sequence is TGTGCCACCAGCAGAGATCGTACTAGTATCTACAATGAGCAGTTCTTC.